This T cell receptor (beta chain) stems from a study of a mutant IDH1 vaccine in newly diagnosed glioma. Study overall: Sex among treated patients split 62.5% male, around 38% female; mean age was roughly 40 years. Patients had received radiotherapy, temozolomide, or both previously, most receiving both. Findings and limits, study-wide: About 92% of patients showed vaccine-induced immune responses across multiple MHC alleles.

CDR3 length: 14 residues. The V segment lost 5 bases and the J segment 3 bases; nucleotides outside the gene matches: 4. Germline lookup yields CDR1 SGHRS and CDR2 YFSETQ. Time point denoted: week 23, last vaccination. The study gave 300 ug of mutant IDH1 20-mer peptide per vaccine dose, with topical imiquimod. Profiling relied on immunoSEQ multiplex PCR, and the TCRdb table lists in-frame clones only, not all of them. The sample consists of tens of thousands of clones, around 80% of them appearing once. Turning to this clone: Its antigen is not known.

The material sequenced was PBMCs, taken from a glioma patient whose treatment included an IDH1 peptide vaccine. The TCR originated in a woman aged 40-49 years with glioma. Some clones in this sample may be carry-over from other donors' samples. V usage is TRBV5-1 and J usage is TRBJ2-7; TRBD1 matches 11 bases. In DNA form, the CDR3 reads TGCGCCAGCAGAGGACAGGGGGCTGTCTACGAGCAGTACTTC. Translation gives CASRGQGAVYEQYF.